A single sample is the source of the 17 T cell receptor beta chains below, sequenced in a study of patients and donors after allogeneic stem cell transplantation. A single record per CDR3 protein comes from TCRdb applying MiXCR to the RT-PCR reads. The sample gives about a million distinct CDR3 sequences, 15% to 20% of which show up once; 5.5% to 6.5% is in the top ten. Sequenced material: blood, either unsorted or a sorted T cell fraction (not recorded which). These receptors were collected from a human donor who was either an allogeneic HSCT recipient or a stem cell or donor lymphocyte infusion donor (not recorded which). It is not recorded whose cells these are; they may come from a transplant donor.

This rearrangement joins TRBV18 to TRBJ1-5, with 10 bases that match TRBD1. This CDR3 spans 17 amino acids. Germline V gene sequence: CDR1 KGHSH, CDR2 LQKENI. The V gene end was trimmed by 4 bases and the J gene end by 1 base; junction bases not matched to a gene: 7. CDR3 loop: CASSLGTGVLSNQPQHF. The CDR3 bases are TGTGCCAGCTCACTGGGGACAGGGGTTTTGAGCAATCAGCCCCAGCATTTT.

This clonotype was seen just once. A much larger clonotype is one base distant, so this may be a read error. This chain connects TRBV5-1 to TRBJ1-6; 7 bases are shared with TRBD1. The CDR3 runs 13 residues. Germline values: CDR1 SGHRS, CDR2 YFSETQ. The CDR3 sequence is CPSTTGPNSPLHF. Written as DNA, the CDR3 is TGCCCCAGCACGACAGGGCCAAATTCACCCCTCCACTTT. The whole variable domain, filled in from reference TRBV5-1 and TRBJ1-6, reads KAGVTQTPRYLIKTRGQQVTLSCSPISGHRSVSWYQQTPGQGLQFLFEYFSETQRNKGNFPGRFSGRQFSNSRSEMNVSTLELGDSALYLCPSTTGPNSPLHFGNGTRLTVT.

The chain recombines TRBV27 with TRBJ1-2; 7 positions agree with TRBD1. V gave up 2 bases and J gave up 4 bases; unmatched junction bases: 10. Germline V gives CDR1 MNHEY, CDR2 SMNVEV (reference sequence). This CDR3 has 16 residues. The CDR3 nucleotides are TGTGCCAGCAGTTTAACAGGGGACCTACCCCTCTATGGCTACACCTTC. The encoded protein is CASSLTGDLPLYGYTF.

A few counts support this clonotype. The chain joins TRBV6-5 to TRBJ2-5, with 13 bases matching TRBD2. The CDR3 totals 16 residues. Unmatched junction bases numbered 4, after V lost 2 bases and J lost 4 bases. Germline V lookup: CDR1 MNHEY, CDR2 SVGAGI. CDR3 coding DNA: TGTGCCAGCAGTTACACTAGCGGGAGGGGAGGAGAGACCCAGTACTTC. Translation: CASSYTSGRGGETQYF.

This clonotype has only a few counts. The chain carries TRBV2 and TRBJ2-1; 9 positions agree with TRBD2. The V and J ends lost 8 bases and 8 bases, in that order; junction bases with no gene match: 7. The CDR3 is 13 residues long. CDR1 is SNHLY, CDR2 FYNNEI, per germline. The CDR3 loop is CASGGGRAYEQFF. DNA of the CDR3: TGTGCCAGCGGTGGCGGGAGGGCCTATGAGCAGTTCTTC.

The gene calls are TRBV4-3 and TRBJ1-2; tentatively, D is TRBD1 (6 bases). CDR1 LGHNA and CDR2 YSLEER come from the germline V gene. The CDR3 sequence is 17 residues long. V lost 3 bases to trimming and J lost 4 bases, with 21 bases between them. The CDR3 DNA sequence: TGCGCCAGCAGCCACTCCCTTAGTCGGGTGGGGGCCTATGGCTACACCTTC. This sequence encodes CASSHSLSRVGAYGYTF.

This clonotype has a handful of counts. The chain couples TRBV12-3 or TRBV12-4 to TRBJ2-2; 12 bases match TRBD2. CDR3 length: 15 residues. Trimming cost V 7 bases and J 3 bases; bases outside gene matches: 3. CDR3 bases: TGTGCCAGCACAGGGACTAGCGGGTACACCGGGGAGCTGTTTTTT. Translating it yields CASTGTSGYTGELFF.

This clonotype came up once. This chain links TRBV7-6 with TRBJ2-5; the D is unclear. This CDR3 region has 15 residues. Germline V gene lookup returns CDR1 SGHVS and CDR2 FNYEAQ. Trimming shortened V by 7 bases and J by 4 bases, and 19 bases separated the two germline ends. This CDR3 is CASTSPLIKGETQYF. CDR3 in DNA: TGTGCCAGCACCTCTCCTCTTATCAAAGGAGAGACCCAGTACTTC.

The chain has TRBV12-3 or TRBV12-4 and TRBJ2-1; D is possibly TRBD2 (6 bases). The V and J ends lost 5 bases and 2 bases respectively, with 16 bases between them. The CDR3 length is 16 residues. CDR3 amino acids: CASSIFGGAPYNEQFF. In nucleotides, the CDR3 is TGTGCCAGCAGTATTTTCGGGGGAGCTCCCTACAATGAGCAGTTCTTC.

The V call is TRBV20-1, the J call TRBJ1-1; no definite D call. V was clipped by 4 bases and J by 6 bases, with 9 bases between them. Germline V gene sequence: CDR1 DFQATT, CDR2 SNEGSKA (reference sequence). The CDR3 is 11 residues long. CDR3 residues: CSATLTPEAFF. The CDR3 nucleotides are TGCAGTGCTACCCTAACCCCTGAAGCTTTCTTT.

The table lists this clonotype with many counts. This chain uses TRBV25-1 with TRBJ2-7; TRBD2 matches 10 bases. V was clipped by 5 bases and J by 2 bases; unmatched bases: 3. The CDR3 length is 14 residues. Germline V gene data show CDR1 as MGHDK and CDR2 as SYGVNS. In DNA, the CDR3 is TGTGCCAGCAGTAGTAGCGGGGGGCCCTACGAGCAGTACTTC. Translated: CASSSSGGPYEQYF.

A few counts support this clonotype. The chain is built from TRBV7-6 and TRBJ2-1; perhaps D is TRBD1 or TRBD2 (5 bases each). The V gene lost 3 bases and the J gene lost 5 bases, with 11 bases spanning the gap. The CDR3 extends over 14 amino acids. Per the germline V gene, CDR1 is SGHVS and CDR2 is FNYEAQ. CDR3 protein: CASSFYGTHNEQFF. CDR3 DNA: TGTGCCAGCAGCTTTTACGGGACGCACAATGAGCAGTTCTTC.

The chain recombines TRBV20-1 with TRBJ1-5; 7 nucleotides line up with TRBD1. This CDR3 is 15 amino acids long. Germline values: CDR1 DFQATT, CDR2 SNEGSKA (reference sequence). With 1 base clipped from V and 2 bases from J, the junction kept 5 bases outside the gene matches. CDR3 in DNA: TGCAGTGCTAGAGGGACAACAGGGGGCAATCAGCCCCAGCATTTT. Translation: CSARGTTGGNQPQHF.

This chain links TRBV11-2 with TRBJ2-5, with TRBD1 as a possible D gene (6 bases). Germline V lookup: CDR1 SGHAT, CDR2 FQNNGV. This CDR3 comprises 13 residues. V lost 4 bases and J lost 4, with 10 bases in between. The DNA of the CDR3 is TGTGCCAGCAGCTCCGACAGGCTAGAGACCCAGTACTTC. It specifies CASSSDRLETQYF.

This clonotype was seen a few times. The chain couples TRBV7-9 to TRBJ1-2, with D unresolved. The CDR3 contains 12 residues. With 5 bases removed from V and 8 bases from J, the gap between germline ends came to 12 bases. From germline, CDR1 is SEHNR and CDR2 FQNEAQ (reference sequence). The CDR3 DNA reads TGTGCCAGCAGCCTCCAGGAGGTCGGCTACACCTTC. Protein sequence: CASSLQEVGYTF.

V and J are TRBV7-9 and TRBJ2-7; D is ambiguous. The germline CDR1 and CDR2 sequences are SEHNR and FQNEAQ (reference sequence). Trimming removed 6 bases at V and 7 bases at J, with 16 bases between. The CDR3 extends over 13 amino acids. CDR3 DNA sequence: TGTGCCAGCAGTCCAGCCCAAAGGTGGGAGCAGTACTTC. Protein product: CASSPAQRWEQYF.

This clonotype was observed a few times. The chain carries TRBV6-2 or TRBV6-3 and TRBJ2-3; 10 positions match TRBD2. The CDR3 has 15 amino acids. Germline-derived CDR1 and CDR2 are MNHEY and SVGEGT. V was clipped by 2 bases and J by 7 bases; unmatched bases: 6. Here the CDR3 DNA reads TGTGCCAGCAGTTACACAGCGGGGGGGCCACATACGCAGTATTTT. Translation gives CASSYTAGGPHTQYF.